The rows below give T cell receptor beta chains drawn from one sample of a study of cytomegalovirus exposure and HLA in healthy donors. Method: immunoSEQ multiplex PCR; TCRdb's copy keeps in-frame clones and lacks some. The sample shows more than 95,000 clones, 12% to 15% of them seen only once. The sequencing sample was made of PBMCs. The receptors were sampled from a female donor in good health and CMV-seronegative. Both conserved end residues are part of each CDR3. The order of the fields is clone size, D gene, V gene, J gene, CDR3 DNA, CDR3 protein. D genes are given only for firm matches. Size is stated for part of the rows, as once, few or many counts, or as a class when the clone is expanded.

>few|NA|TRBV7-6|TRBJ1-1
TGTGCCAGCAGCTCAATAGGGGATTGGGACACTGAAGCTTTCTTT
CASSSIGDWDTEAFF
>NA|TRBD2|TRBV7-3|TRBJ2-5
TGTGCCAGCGGCCTAGCGGGAGCCCTAGGGGAGACCCAGTACTTC
CASGLAGALGETQYF
>few|TRBD1|TRBV5-6|TRBJ2-3
TGTGCCAGCAGCTTGGTTTCCGGACAGGGCACAGATACGCAGTATTTT
CASSLVSGQGTDTQYF
>NA|NA|TRBV14|TRBJ2-5
TGTGCCAGCAGCCAAGGCGTTCTCCAAGAGACCCAGTACTTC
CASSQGVLQETQYF
>NA|NA|TRBV19|TRBJ1-5
TGTGCCAGTAGTATATTGGAGGCAGCATATAGCAATCAGCCCCAGCATTTT
CASSILEAAYSNQPQHF
>few|TRBD1|TRBV7-2|TRBJ1-2
TGTGCCAGCAGCTCATCTACCGGGACAGATAACTATGGCTACACCTTC
CASSSSTGTDNYGYTF
>NA|NA|TRBV7-9|TRBJ2-7
TGTGCCAGCATACCTGGGGCAGAGATAGCTACCTACGAGCAGTACTTC
CASIPGAEIATYEQYF
>few|TRBD1|TRBV27|TRBJ1-1
TGTGCCAGCAGTCCAAACCGGGACAGAAAAGCTTTCTTT
CASSPNRDRKAFF
>few|TRBD1|TRBV6-1|TRBJ1-3
TGTGCCAGCAGTGCCCTCCGGGACAGGGGGCGAAACACCATATATTTT
CASSALRDRGRNTIYF
>NA|NA|TRBV10-3|TRBJ2-1
TGTGCCATCGGGGGACACGGGCAATACAATGAGCAGTTCTTC
CAIGGHGQYNEQFF